This T cell receptor (beta chain) was found in a study of blood T cell repertoires in COVID-19. V was pared by 4 bases and J by 2 bases, with 3 bases of the junction left unmatched. CDR3 size: 15 residues. CDR1 is SGHDT, CDR2 YYEEEE, per germline. Methods used by the authors: Amplifying reference gene primers gave estimates of nucleated cell counts. The protocol was immunoSEQ multiplex PCR, while the TCRdb copy is restricted to in-frame clones and leaves out a portion. That table supplies the V and J calls and clone size; D and trimming were determined from the DNA. Of 100,000 or so clones listed, roughly 70% are singletons.

Source material: peripheral blood. J is TRBJ1-3 and V is TRBV5-6; 10 bases are a match to TRBD1. The sequence derives from a woman of 80 years or more with acute or convalescent COVID-19. CDR3 protein: CASSAGTGAGNTIYF. CDR3 DNA sequence: TGTGCCAGCAGCGCGGGGACAGGGGCTGGAAACACCATATATTTT.